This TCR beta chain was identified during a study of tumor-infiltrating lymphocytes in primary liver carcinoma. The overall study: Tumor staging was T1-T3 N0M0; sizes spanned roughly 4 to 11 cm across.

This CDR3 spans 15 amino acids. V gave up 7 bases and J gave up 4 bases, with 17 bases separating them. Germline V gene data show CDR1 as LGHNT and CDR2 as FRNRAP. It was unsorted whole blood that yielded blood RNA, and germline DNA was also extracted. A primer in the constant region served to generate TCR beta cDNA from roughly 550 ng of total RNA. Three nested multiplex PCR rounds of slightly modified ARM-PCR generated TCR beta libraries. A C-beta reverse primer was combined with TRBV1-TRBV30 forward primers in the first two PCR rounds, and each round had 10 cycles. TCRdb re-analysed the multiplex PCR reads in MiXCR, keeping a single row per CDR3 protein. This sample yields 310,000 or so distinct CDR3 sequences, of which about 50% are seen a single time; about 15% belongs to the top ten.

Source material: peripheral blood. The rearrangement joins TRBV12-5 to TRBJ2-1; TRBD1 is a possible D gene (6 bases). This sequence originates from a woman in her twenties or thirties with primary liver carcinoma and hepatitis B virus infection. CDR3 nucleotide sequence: TGTGCTAGTGTCTCGGGACACCTCCTTTACAATGAGCAGTTCTTC. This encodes CASVSGHLLYNEQFF.